The rows below give T cell receptor beta chains drawn from one sample of a study of T-cell reconstitution after alpha-beta-depleted transplantation in children. TCRdb recomputed calls from the PCR reads with MiXCR, one row per CDR3 protein. The top ten clones hold 5% to 6.5% of a sample with around 380,000 distinct CDR3 sequences, around 9.9% of them seen once. Sequencing was performed on PBMCs from the stem cell graft donor, taken from the stem cell graft. The receptors derive from a human donor who donated a stem cell graft to a child with acute myeloid leukemia. Both conserved end residues are part of each CDR3. A D gene is named only where the DNA matches it firmly. Clone size, where shown, is once, few, many, or a class for clones that have expanded.

>.|TRBV20-1|TRBJ2-3|TRBD2
TGCAGTGCTATACCGACTAGCGGGAGAGAGGATACGCAGTATTTT
CSAIPTSGREDTQYF
>.|TRBV10-3|TRBJ2-7|TRBD2
TGTGCCATCAGTGAGCCGCCTTGGAGCGGGACGTACGAGCAGTACTTC
CAISEPPWSGTYEQYF
>.|TRBV20-1|TRBJ2-5|TRBD2
TGCAGTGCTAGACTAGCGGGAGAAGAGACCCAGTACTTC
CSARLAGEETQYF
>.|TRBV24-1|TRBJ2-1|TRBD1
TGTGCCACCAGTGCCGACAGGGGAGACAATGAGCAGTTCTTC
CATSADRGDNEQFF
>few|TRBV5-1|TRBJ1-1|.
TGCGCCAGCAGCTTCGGAGTTGGGGGCCTGAACACTGAAGCTTTCTTT
CASSFGVGGLNTEAFF
>few|TRBV24-1|TRBJ2-1|.
TGTGCCACCAGTGATGCGACCCGGGAGCAGTTCTTC
CATSDATREQFF
>few|TRBV12-3/TRBV12-4|TRBJ1-5|TRBD1
TGTGCCAGCAGTTTGAGGGACAGAACCCGCAATCAGCCCCAGCATTTT
CASSLRDRTRNQPQHF
>.|TRBV12-3/TRBV12-4|TRBJ1-2|TRBD1
TGTGCCAGCAGGACCGGGACAGACAACTATGGCTACACCTTC
CASRTGTDNYGYTF
>.|TRBV5-4|TRBJ2-3|TRBD2
TGTGCCAGCAAGGCTAGCGGGGGCCGCAGCACAGATACGCAGTATTTT
CASKASGGRSTDTQYF
>.|TRBV6-1|TRBJ1-1|.
TGTGCCAGCAGTGGTCGGACGAACACTGAAGCTTTCTTT
CASSGRTNTEAFF
>.|TRBV5-4|TRBJ2-1|TRBD2
TGTGCCAGCAGCGTACCGGGACTAGCGGGAGGGGTCAATGAGCAGTTCTTC
CASSVPGLAGGVNEQFF
>many|TRBV20-1|TRBJ2-3|TRBD1
TGCAGTGCTGAAGGACAGGGGATGCCAGATACGCAGTATTTT
CSAEGQGMPDTQYF
>many|TRBV20-1|TRBJ2-3|TRBD2
TGCAGTGCTAGAGATTCGAGCGGGGGGCGAACAGATACGCAGTATTTT
CSARDSSGGRTDTQYF
>.|TRBV20-1|TRBJ1-2|.
TGCAGTGCTAGCCGACAGGTCGTCGATGGCTACACCTTC
CSASRQVVDGYTF
>.|TRBV12-5|TRBJ2-3|TRBD2
TGTGCTAGTGTCCAATTAGCGGGGGGCACAGATACGCAGTATTTT
CASVQLAGGTDTQYF